One sample yielded the 18 T cell receptor beta chains listed below, sequenced in a study of early T cells in non-severe SARS-CoV-2 infection. From the 5' RACE reads, TCRdb called clonotypes with MiXCR, one entry per CDR3 protein. This table holds approximately 79,000 distinct CDR3 sequences, 10% to 15% found once. Material for sequencing was whole blood. The source is an adult who was a healthcare worker with PCR-confirmed SARS-CoV-2 infection or an uninfected control (not recorded which).

The V and J genes are TRBV9 and TRBJ2-5, with 8 bases identical to TRBD2. The CDR3 has 16 amino acids. The V segment lost 0 bases and the J segment 1 base; nucleotides outside the gene matches: 5. Germline V gene sequence: CDR1 SGDLS, CDR2 YYNGEE. The CDR3 DNA reads TGTGCCAGCAGCGTAGGCGGGGGGCTAGGCCAAGAGACCCAGTACTTC. It is translated as CASSVGGGLGQETQYF.

This clonotype was detected ten times or more. The chain joins TRBV4-3 to TRBJ2-5; 10 bases map to TRBD2. Germline V CDR1 and CDR2: LGHNA, YSLEER. V gave up 0 bases and J gave up 0 bases; unmatched junction bases: 7. There are 18 residues in the CDR3. The CDR3 DNA is TGCGCCAGCAGCCAAGATTTGGAAGCGGGAGGGTACCAAGAGACCCAGTACTTC. Translation: CASSQDLEAGGYQETQYF.

This clonotype was seen at least ten times. The chain employs TRBV2 and TRBJ2-1; D uncertain. CDR3 length equals 12 residues. V gave up 3 bases and J gave up 6 bases, with 6 bases separating them. Germline CDR1 SNHLY, CDR2 FYNNEI. As DNA, the CDR3 is TGTGCCAGCAGTGATTATGTCAATGAGCAGTTCTTC. Its protein product is CASSDYVNEQFF.

The chain couples TRBV6-5 to TRBJ1-2; 8 nucleotides align to TRBD1. Germline CDR1 reads MNHEY; CDR2 reads SVGAGI. The J segment lost 6 bases and the V segment lost 5 bases, leaving 11 bases of the junction unmatched. This CDR3 region has 15 residues. DNA for the CDR3: TGTGCCAGCAGTCCGGACAGGGAATTTTCGAATGGCTACACCTTC. This gives the protein CASSPDREFSNGYTF.

This clonotype has ten or more counts. CDR3 nucleotides: TGCAGTGCTAGCTACCCTCGTCAGAGCACAGATACGCAGTATTTT. Translation: CSASYPRQSTDTQYF. The chain recombines TRBV20-1 with TRBJ2-3; D gene uncertain. The V end lost 3 bases, the J end lost 0 bases, and 13 bases lay between the germline ends. Germline values: CDR1 DFQATT, CDR2 SNEGSKA (reference sequence). This CDR3 contains 15 residues.

The chain carries TRBV28 and TRBJ2-2, with 9 bases fitting TRBD2. With V trimmed by 1 base and J by 4 bases, 4 bases remained unmatched. Germline V gene sequence: CDR1 MDHEN, CDR2 SYDVKM. The CDR3 length is 16 residues. The CDR3 protein is CASSLSSSGVTGELFF. Written as DNA, the CDR3 is TGTGCCAGCAGTTTATCATCTAGCGGGGTCACCGGGGAGCTGTTTTTT.

The V and J genes are TRBV29-1 and TRBJ2-5; either TRBD1 or TRBD2 may supply D (5 bases each). Trimming took off 7 bases at V and 5 bases at J, with 20 bases between the two ends. This CDR3 contains 14 residues. Germline V gene data show CDR1 as SQVTM and CDR2 as ANQGSEA. The CDR3, as DNA: TGCAGCGCACTGGAAGGGACGGGACCTGAGACCCAGTACTTC. It encodes CSALEGTGPETQYF.

There are many counts of this clonotype. This chain connects TRBV3-1 to TRBJ2-1; 8 nucleotides match TRBD1. The CDR3 runs 15 residues. Per the germline V gene, CDR1 is LGHDT and CDR2 is YNNKEL (reference sequence). The V and J ends lost 1 base and 9 bases, in that order; junction bases with no gene match: 8. This chain's CDR3 is CASSQVEDRDIEQFF. As DNA, the CDR3 is TGTGCCAGCAGCCAAGTGGAGGACAGGGACATTGAGCAGTTCTTC.

Comments on this clonotype: The conserved closing phenylalanine or tryptophan is absent in this CDR3, likely reflecting a read error. The DNA is omitted, as the CDR3 cannot be located on it reliably, and the CDR3 follows TCRdb's listing. This chain links TRBV28 with TRBJ2-7; TRBD1, as called in the table, went unchecked against the DNA. Germline V gene sequence: CDR1 MDHEN, CDR2 SYDVKM. The CDR3 adds up to 12 amino acids, both ends counted. This chain's CDR3 is CASSLAGAHLSL.

In this sample, this clonotype turned up many times. J is TRBJ2-1 and V is TRBV6-5; TRBD1 or TRBD2 may be the D gene (6 bases each). Trimming left V 7 bases short and J 1 base short, with 14 bases between. CDR1 is MNHEY, CDR2 SVGAGI, per germline. There are 15 residues in the CDR3. CDR3 DNA sequence: TGTGCCAGCAAACCGTGGGGGGCTTCCTACAATGAGCAGTTCTTC. Translated: CASKPWGASYNEQFF.

Only a few counts were recorded for this clonotype. The chain carries TRBV12-3 or TRBV12-4 and TRBJ1-5; no definite D call. V lost 4 bases, J lost 5 bases, and 6 bases lay in between. This CDR3 spans 12 amino acids. CDR3 DNA: TGTGCCAGCAGTTCGCAGTATCAGCCCCAGCATTTT. Translation gives CASSSQYQPQHF.

This chain joins TRBV29-1 and TRBJ2-1; unclear D gene. V was shortened by 5 bases and J by 5 bases, with 10 bases between the two germline ends. CDR1 and CDR2 (germline): SQVTM, ANQGSEA. This CDR3 is 12 amino acids long. The CDR3, as DNA: TGCAGCGTTAGGGTCGGTAACAATGAGCAGTTCTTC. The encoded protein is CSVRVGNNEQFF.

The rearrangement uses TRBV10-2 and TRBJ2-5; 9 bases agree with TRBD2. Germline V gene lookup returns CDR1 WSHSY and CDR2 SAAADI. This CDR3 region has 14 residues. Trimming cost V 6 bases and J 1 base; bases outside gene matches: 3. The CDR3 loop is CASRDSGGQETQYF. CDR3 bases: TGCGCCAGCAGAGATAGCGGGGGCCAAGAGACCCAGTACTTC.

There are many counts of this clonotype. This sequence joins TRBV30 and TRBJ2-1; D is ambiguous. V lost 0 bases, J lost 6 bases, and 15 bases lay in between. Germline loops: CDR1 GTSNPN, CDR2 SVGIG (reference sequence). This CDR3 contains 15 residues. The CDR3: CAWSVFGLDANEQFF. In nucleotides, the CDR3 is TGTGCCTGGAGTGTCTTTGGATTGGATGCCAATGAGCAGTTCTTC.

V and J are TRBV5-5 and TRBJ2-1, with D possibly TRBD2 on 7 matching bases. Trimming shortened V by 6 bases and J by 5 bases, and 12 bases separated the two germline ends. Germline CDR1 is SGHKS and CDR2 is YYEKEE (reference sequence). The CDR3 has 13 residues. The CDR3 nucleotides are TGTGCCAGCACCGGGGGGCATAACAATGAGCAGTTCTTC. Its protein product is CASTGGHNNEQFF. Looking up the rest from reference TRBV5-5 and TRBJ2-1 gives the full variable domain: DAGVTQSPTHLIKTRGQQVTLRCSPISGHKSVSWYQQVLGQGPQFIFQYYEKEERGRGNFPDRFSARQFPNYSSELNVNALLLGDSALYLCASTGGHNNEQFFGPGTRLTVL.

The table lists this clonotype with many counts. The chain employs TRBV29-1 and TRBJ2-7; D uncertain. V was shortened by 4 bases and J by 3 bases, with 7 bases between the two germline ends. CDR3 length: 11 amino acids. From germline, CDR1 is SQVTM and CDR2 ANQGSEA. Written as DNA, the CDR3 is TGCAGCGTTGTTAGGAACTACGAGCAGTACTTC. Translation: CSVVRNYEQYF.

The J gene is TRBJ1-1, the V gene TRBV30; a possible D gene is TRBD1 (6 bases). This CDR3 contains 14 residues. Germline CDR1 reads GTSNPN; CDR2 reads SVGIG (reference sequence). V shed 4 bases and J shed 2 bases, with 14 bases lying between them. The CDR3 reads CAWTALQGNTEAFF. CDR3 in DNA: TGTGCCTGGACTGCGTTACAGGGTAACACTGAAGCTTTCTTT.

In this sample, this clonotype turned up many times. The chain links TRBV12-3 or TRBV12-4 to TRBJ1-3, with a weak D call TRBD1 (6 bases). This CDR3 is 16 amino acids long. V lost 5 bases to trimming and J lost 0 bases, with 14 bases between them. CDR3 protein: CASSLRGLRSGNTIYF. The CDR3 nucleotides read TGTGCCAGCAGTCTCAGGGGTCTCCGCTCTGGAAACACCATATATTTT.